This is a list of T cell receptor beta chains from one sample in a study of blood T cell repertoires in COVID-19. Generated by immunoSEQ multiplex PCR, the TCRdb table keeps only in-frame clones and is missing some. Altogether 190,000 or so clones are present, 85% being singletons, with the ten largest covering 15% to 20%. Input material: PBMCs or T cells enriched from blood (not recorded which). These receptors originate from a man aged 40-49 years who had recovered from COVID-19. The CDR3 runs from the conserved cysteine through the conserved F or W. The order of the fields is J gene, D gene, V gene, CDR3 DNA, CDR3 protein. D genes are given only for firm matches.

j_call: TRBJ2-7
d_call: TRBD1
v_call: TRBV4-1
cdr3_nt: TGCGCCAGCAGCCAAGGGACAGGAGAATACGAGCAGTACTTC
cdr3_aa: CASSQGTGEYEQYF

j_call: TRBJ1-2
d_call: TRBD1
v_call: TRBV7-9
cdr3_nt: TGTGCCAGCAGCCGAGACAGGGCTGATGGCTACACCTTC
cdr3_aa: CASSRDRADGYTF

j_call: TRBJ1-1
d_call: -
v_call: TRBV30
cdr3_nt: TGTGCCTGGAGACCTAACTCCAAGGGGAGGGACTTCATGAACACTGAAGCTTTCTTT
cdr3_aa: CAWRPNSKGRDFMNTEAFF

j_call: TRBJ1-5
d_call: TRBD1
v_call: TRBV7-2
cdr3_nt: TGTGCCAGCAGCTTAGGAGGGGCAGGGGGCTTGGAGCCCCAGCATTTT
cdr3_aa: CASSLGGAGGLEPQHF

j_call: TRBJ1-6
d_call: -
v_call: TRBV2
cdr3_nt: TGTGCCAGCAGGGAGAGGACAGTTCTAAATTCACCCCTCCACTTT
cdr3_aa: CASRERTVLNSPLHF

j_call: TRBJ1-5
d_call: -
v_call: TRBV5-8
cdr3_nt: TGTGCCAGCAGCTTATCAGGGTACAATCAGCCCCAGCATTTT
cdr3_aa: CASSLSGYNQPQHF

j_call: TRBJ1-1
d_call: TRBD1
v_call: TRBV15
cdr3_nt: TGTGCCACCAGCAGCGCACCCCGGGACAGAGGGAACACTGAAGCTTTCTTT
cdr3_aa: CATSSAPRDRGNTEAFF

j_call: TRBJ2-1
d_call: TRBD2
v_call: TRBV5-1
cdr3_nt: TGCGCCAGCAGAGGGGTCACCGGGACTAGCGGATACAATGAGCAGTTCTTC
cdr3_aa: CASRGVTGTSGYNEQFF

j_call: TRBJ2-5
d_call: TRBD2
v_call: TRBV7-2
cdr3_nt: TGTGCCAGCAGCGCGGGACTAGCGGAAGAGACCCAGTACTTC
cdr3_aa: CASSAGLAEETQYF

j_call: TRBJ2-3
d_call: -
v_call: TRBV15
cdr3_nt: TGTGCCACCAGCAGAGGGCCCATCGATACGCAGTATTTT
cdr3_aa: CATSRGPIDTQYF